The sequence of this T cell receptor beta chain was determined in a study of shared clonotypes between healthy human individuals. Looked up from germline, CDR1 is SGHRS and CDR2 is YFSETQ. Unmatched junction bases numbered 8, after V lost 4 bases and J lost 2 bases. CDR3 length: 16 residues. Deep-level running was used for the assay. Each cell subset's genomic DNA was divided evenly among several immunoSEQ plates. The assay was immunoSEQ multiplex PCR, and TCRdb's table has in-frame clones only and misses some. Of some 2.4 million clones listed, 90% to 95% are singletons. This sequence was found in a man between 18 and 35 years old in good health. Some clones in this sample may be carry-over from other donors' samples. The chain couples TRBV5-1 to TRBJ2-2; 7 positions match TRBD2. The sequenced material came from naive CD4+ T cells from PBMCs. Indicated subset: CD45RA+ positively selected. The CDR3 DNA follows: TGCGCCAGCAGCCGTACCTCGACTAGCAACACCGGGGAGCTGTTTTTT. It specifies CASSRTSTSNTGELFF.